Below, 8 T cell receptor beta chains from the same sample are listed, as sequenced in a study of blood T cells in healthy people across ages. Through a sample-barcoded 5' primer and a J-beta primer mix, a second PCR was run for roughly 6 to 12 cycles. TCRdb called the 5' RACE reads again in MiXCR, with one record for every CDR3 protein. Of under 1,100,000 distinct CDR3 sequences in the sample, less than 25% were seen once. The same data also went into a second study, on T cells of mothers and their children.

The sequenced material came from blood. Receptors were obtained from a girl under 10 years old in good health.

This CDR3 reads CASSPRAGGSTDTQYF. The CDR3 nucleotides read TGTGCCAGCAGCCCTCGGGCGGGGGGCTCCACAGATACGCAGTATTTT. The V gene is TRBV12-3 or TRBV12-4, the J gene TRBJ2-3; 8 nucleotides match TRBD2. Trimming took 6 bases from V and 2 from J; bases not matched to a gene: 10. The CDR3 covers 16 residues.

This rearrangement joins TRBV28 to TRBJ2-7; possibly TRBD1 for D (6 bases). The V gene lost 3 bases and the J gene lost 6 bases, with 15 bases spanning the gap. Germline values: CDR1 MDHEN, CDR2 SYDVKM. This CDR3 contains 14 residues. CDR3 in DNA: TGTGCCAGCAGTTTGACAGGTCGTGTAGGCGAGCAGTACTTC. This encodes CASSLTGRVGEQYF.

In this sample, this clonotype turned up a few times. The rearrangement joins TRBV12-3 or TRBV12-4 to TRBJ2-3, with a possible D match to TRBD1 (6 bases). Trimming stripped 7 bases from V and 0 bases from J, with 14 bases between. There are 15 residues in the CDR3. The CDR3 here is CASKEQGHSTDTQYF. CDR3 in DNA: TGTGCCAGCAAAGAACAGGGTCATAGCACAGATACGCAGTATTTT.

This clonotype came up a few times. This chain connects TRBV7-8 to TRBJ2-7; 8 bases agree with TRBD1. V shed 7 bases and J 0 bases; nucleotides not matched to a gene: 5. CDR1 and CDR2 from the germline V gene are SGHVS and FQNEAQ. The CDR3 contains 14 residues. The CDR3 reads CASTGQGRSYEQYF. DNA of the CDR3: TGTGCCAGCACCGGACAGGGACGCTCCTACGAGCAGTACTTC.

The chain links TRBV7-9 to TRBJ1-4; D is uncertain. Germline CDR1 SEHNR, CDR2 FQNEAQ (reference sequence). The CDR3 is made up of 14 amino acids. Trimming removed 6 bases at V and 3 bases at J, with 11 bases between. The CDR3 protein is CASSGSEANEKLFF. CDR3 bases: TGTGCCAGCAGTGGGTCAGAGGCTAATGAAAAACTGTTTTTT.

This clonotype was detected only a few times. The chain carries TRBV20-1 and TRBJ1-2, with D perhaps TRBD1 (5 bases). The CDR3 spans 11 residues. Trimming took off 2 bases at V and 7 bases at J, with 8 bases between the two ends. Looked up from germline, CDR1 is DFQATT and CDR2 is SNEGSKA (reference sequence). CDR3 sequence (DNA): TGCAGTGCTAGAAGGGGCGGTGGCTACACCTTC. This sequence encodes CSARRGGGYTF.

The V gene is TRBV13, the J gene TRBJ2-1, with 11 bases lining up with TRBD2. CDR3 length: 18 residues. CDR1 is PRHDT and CDR2 is FYEKMQ in the germline V gene (reference sequence). The V gene end was trimmed by 5 bases and the J gene end by 4 bases; junction bases not matched to a gene: 13. CDR3 coding DNA: TGTGCCAGCAGCCTTATTCCGCCGGGACTAGCGGAATACAATGAGCAGTTCTTC. It specifies CASSLIPPGLAEYNEQFF.

There are a few counts of this clonotype. The chain is built from TRBV12-3 or TRBV12-4 and TRBJ2-5; TRBD2 aligns across 11 bases. V dropped 5 bases and J dropped 4; count of bases not matched to a gene: 12. The CDR3 covers 17 residues. CDR3 DNA: TGTGCCAGCAGTCCCTTTCATGGGACTAGCGGATTAGAGACCCAGTACTTC. This codes for CASSPFHGTSGLETQYF.